This T cell receptor (beta chain) was observed in a study of vaccination effects on CD4 cells after COVID-19. Here immunoSEQ multiplex PCR was the method, and the copy in TCRdb shows in-frame clones only, minus some. The sample contains roughly 20,000 clones, 55% to 75% of which appear only once. Trimming took 0 bases from V and 3 from J, leaving 9 bases between them. The CDR3 extends over 14 amino acids. Germline loops: CDR1 MNHNY, CDR2 SVGAGI (reference sequence). About this clone: Its antigen is undetermined.

With the ViraFEST assay, the study expanded antigen-specific CD4+ T cells using viral peptide pools, then sequenced them. Culture lasted about nine days before CD4+ T cell isolation. The healthy vaccine recipients, who had no prior SARS-CoV-2 infection, showed negative nucleocapsid antibodies. This rearrangement joins TRBV6-6 to TRBJ2-7; D gene ambiguous. This TCR was recovered from a human donor who received a COVID-19 vaccine. Sample: CD4+ T cells from PBMCs cultured with HCoV-NL63 spike peptides, taken before COVID-19 vaccination. The CDR3 loop is CASSYSRLDYEQYF. The DNA of the CDR3 is TGTGCCAGCAGTTACTCGCGGTTAGACTACGAGCAGTACTTC.